This T cell receptor (beta chain) was sequenced in a study of T cell repertoires in cytomegalovirus infection. TCRdb reprocessed the reads with MiXCR, giving one entry per CDR3 protein. Seen here are approximately 240,000 distinct CDR3 sequences, approximately 13% observed once, and the top ten hold 1.5% to 2%. The germline gives CDR1 MNHEY, CDR2 SVGAGI. With 0 bases removed from V and 1 base from J, the gap between germline ends came to 9 bases. The CDR3 extends over 15 amino acids. This sequence was found in a human donor in good health (CMV status not recorded). Some clones in this sample may be carry-over from other donors' samples. Sequenced input: PBMCs. The chain has TRBV6-5 and TRBJ1-1; D call uncertain. The CDR3: CASSYSRLSNTEAFF. For the CDR3, the DNA is TGTGCCAGCAGTTACTCGAGGCTCTCGAACACTGAAGCTTTCTTT.